The 20 T cell receptor beta chains below come from one sample, sequenced in a study of cytomegalovirus exposure and HLA in healthy donors (dated by TCRdb to the late 2010s). The library was obtained by the immunoSEQ multiplex PCR assay. For the multiplex PCR, a mixture combining 60 forward primers for TCR Vbeta segments and 13 reverse primers for TCR Jbeta segments was used. TCRdb obtained this table from immuneACCESS and retained in-frame rearrangements with V and J assigned. These tables miss some clones; where compared with another copy, unresolved V genes account for less than half of the shortfall, and the remainder is unexplained. The sample profile shows fewer than 150,000 clones; roughly 15% of them were found once. Jointly, the top ten make up 1.5% to 2% of the sample. The sample was PBMCs. The receptors originated from a woman aged 18-29 years in good health and CMV-seronegative.

The rearrangement joins TRBV7-6 to TRBJ1-1; D not resolved. The CDR3 contains 12 residues. The germline V gene has CDR1 SGHVS and CDR2 FNYEAQ. Trimming stripped 1 base from V and 9 bases from J, with 9 bases between. DNA for the CDR3: TGTGCCAGCAGCTTAGTCAGTGGGCAAGCTTTCTTT. This translates into CASSLVSGQAFF.

The J gene is TRBJ2-7, the V gene TRBV7-9; D ambiguous. This CDR3 region has 12 residues. The germline CDR1 and CDR2 sequences are SEHNR and FQNEAQ (reference sequence). V was pared by 8 bases and J by 1 base, with 9 bases between. The DNA for the CDR3 is TGTGCCAGCGGAGACGGTTCCTACGAGCAGTACTTC. Amino acids: CASGDGSYEQYF.

The V and J genes are TRBV15 and TRBJ2-7; 8 nucleotides line up with TRBD2. Germline CDR1 LNHNV, CDR2 YYDKDF (reference sequence). The CDR3 contains 15 residues. With 2 bases clipped from V and 6 bases from J, the junction kept 9 bases outside the gene matches. DNA of the CDR3: TGTGCCACCAGCAGACCCGGGGGTAGCGGGGTCGAGCAGTACTTC. Translated: CATSRPGGSGVEQYF.

CDR3 residues: CASSLGPAGTGNTIYF. The CDR3 coding sequence is TGCGCCAGCAGCTTGGGTCCGGCAGGGACAGGAAACACCATATATTTT. The chain joins TRBV5-1 to TRBJ1-3; perhaps TRBD1 as D (6 bases). V was trimmed by 0 bases and J by 4 bases, leaving 14 bases between them. The germline gives CDR1 SGHRS, CDR2 YFSETQ. This CDR3 has 16 amino acids.

This rearrangement joins TRBV9 to TRBJ2-5; 9 bases are shared with TRBD2. The CDR3 runs 15 residues. V trimming: 1 base; J trimming: 3 bases; junction bases outside the gene matches: 4. CDR1 is SGDLS, CDR2 YYNGEE, per germline. The CDR3 DNA follows: TGTGCCAGCAGCGTATCTCCTAGCGGGAAAGAGACCCAGTACTTC. It codes for CASSVSPSGKETQYF. Full variable domain (rest looked up from reference TRBV9 and TRBJ2-5): DSGVTQTPKHLITATGQRVTLRCSPRSGDLSVYWYQQSLDQGLQFLIQYYNGEERAKGNILERFSAQQFPDLHSELNLSSLELGDSALYFCASSVSPSGKETQYFGPGTRLLVL.

The chain recombines TRBV6-1 with TRBJ2-3; 8 bases line up with TRBD2. There are 16 residues in the CDR3. CDR1 is MNHNS, CDR2 SASEGT, per germline. The V gene end was trimmed by 2 bases and the J gene end by 1 base; junction bases not matched to a gene: 5. The CDR3 DNA sequence: TGTGCCAGCAGTGAATTGAGCGGGAGTGGCACAGATACGCAGTATTTT. This gives the protein CASSELSGSGTDTQYF.

The chain carries TRBV7-6 and TRBJ2-1; D is possibly TRBD2 (7 bases). Trimming took off 4 bases at V and 2 bases at J, with 18 bases between the two ends. The length of the CDR3 is 17 residues. Germline loops: CDR1 SGHVS, CDR2 FNYEAQ. The CDR3 sequence: CASSWGGAGETYNEQFF. The CDR3 DNA is TGTGCCAGCAGCTGGGGGGGCGCGGGAGAAACCTACAATGAGCAGTTCTTC.

The rearrangement uses TRBV4-3 and TRBJ2-3; D is unclear. CDR1 and CDR2 from the germline V gene are LGHNA and YSLEER. V shed 0 bases and J shed 0 bases, with 16 bases lying between them. The CDR3 extends over 18 amino acids. The CDR3 protein is CASSQDRSGSPSTDTQYF. The CDR3 bases are TGCGCCAGCAGCCAAGATCGGTCAGGTTCTCCTAGCACAGATACGCAGTATTTT.

This clone has a handful of counts. The CDR3, as DNA: TGTGCCAGCAGACACATCGTCAGGGGTCCCCTCGAGCAGTACTTC. As protein: CASRHIVRGPLEQYF. The V and J genes are TRBV28 and TRBJ2-7, with D possibly TRBD1 on 6 matching bases. The CDR3 totals 15 residues. The V gene lost 6 bases and the J gene lost 6 bases, with 21 bases spanning the gap. Germline CDR1 reads MDHEN; CDR2 reads SYDVKM.

This clone appeared a few times. The chain uses TRBV4-1 and TRBJ2-2; 9 nucleotides line up with TRBD1. V lost 3 bases to trimming and J lost 4 bases; unmatched junction nucleotides: 0. Germline CDR1 reads MGHRA; CDR2 reads YSYEKL. This CDR3 region has 14 residues. This CDR3 reads CASSQTGGTGELFF. The CDR3 nucleotides are TGCGCCAGCAGCCAGACAGGGGGCACCGGGGAGCTGTTTTTT.

This clone was recorded a few times. The sample has other DNA sequences that encode this CDR3 too. The V call is TRBV29-1, the J call TRBJ2-2; TRBD2 is a possible D gene (7 bases). This CDR3 comprises 13 residues. The ends were cut back, 3 bases at V and 4 bases at J, with 9 bases in the middle. Germline CDR1 SQVTM, CDR2 ANQGSEA. The CDR3 nucleotides read TGCAGCGTTGATAGGGGGGGCACCGGGGAGCTGTTTTTT. Translated: CSVDRGGTGELFF.

This chain uses TRBV28 with TRBJ2-1; D is possibly TRBD1 (6 bases). The CDR3 consists of 15 residues. V dropped 4 bases and J dropped 4 bases, with 14 bases sitting between them. Looked up from germline, CDR1 is MDHEN and CDR2 is SYDVKM. CDR3 region: CASSYAGERYNEQFF. CDR3 nucleotide sequence: TGTGCCAGCAGTTATGCAGGGGAGAGGTACAATGAGCAGTTCTTC.

This clone came up a few times. This rearrangement joins TRBV29-1 to TRBJ1-5; a possible D gene is TRBD1 (5 bases). The CDR3 is 15 amino acids. The V gene lost 4 bases and the J gene lost 2 bases, with 15 bases spanning the gap. The V gene's germline CDR1 is SQVTM and CDR2 ANQGSEA. CDR3 coding DNA: TGCAGCGTTGGAGTATCGGGGGGGGGCAATCAGCCCCAGCATTTT. Translated: CSVGVSGGGNQPQHF. The full variable domain, its missing parts supplied by reference TRBV29-1 and TRBJ1-5, is SAVISQKPSRDICQRGTSLTIQCQVDSQVTMMFWYRQQPGQSLTLIATANQGSEATYESGFVIDKFPISRPNLTFSTLTVSNMSPEDSSIYLCSVGVSGGGNQPQHFGDGTRLSIL.

This clone has just a few counts. The chain carries TRBV11-2 and TRBJ1-4, with D tentatively TRBD1 (6 bases). Between the trimmed V and J ends, which lost 5 bases and 4 bases, there was a span of 14 bases. Germline lookup yields CDR1 SGHAT and CDR2 FQNNGV. This CDR3 spans 15 amino acids. CDR3 protein: CASSTTGTINEKLFF. The DNA for the CDR3 is TGTGCCAGCAGCACCACCGGGACAATTAATGAAAAACTGTTTTTT.

This clone was seen a single time. The chain recombines TRBV19 with TRBJ1-5; maybe TRBD1 (5 bases). Trimming left V 2 bases short and J 2 bases short, with 10 bases between. The germline V gene encodes CDR1 LNHDA and CDR2 SQIVND (reference sequence). The CDR3 length is 15 residues. CDR3 nucleotide sequence: TGTGCCAGTAGTATATGGCAGGGCGGCAATCAGCCCCAGCATTTT. Translated: CASSIWQGGNQPQHF. Full variable domain (missing parts from reference TRBV19 and TRBJ1-5): DGGITQSPKYLFRKEGQNVTLSCEQNLNHDAMYWYRQDPGQGLRLIYYSQIVNDFQKGDIAEGYSVSREKKESFPLTVTSAQKNPTAFYLCASSIWQGGNQPQHFGDGTRLSIL.

The chain uses TRBV29-1 and TRBJ2-5; 7 bases line up with TRBD2. Unmatched junction bases numbered 0, after V lost 2 bases and J lost 3 bases. This CDR3 region has 12 residues. Looked up from germline, CDR1 is SQVTM and CDR2 is ANQGSEA. CDR3 sequence: CSVELAEETQYF. In DNA, the CDR3 is TGCAGCGTTGAACTAGCGGAAGAGACCCAGTACTTC.

The chain has TRBV29-1 and TRBJ2-5; D gene unclear. The J call is doubtful: the DNA matches TRBJ2-7 better. CDR1 and CDR2 from the germline V gene are SQVTM and ANQGSEA. CDR3 size: 11 residues. The CDR3 region is CSVVSVYEQYF. CDR3 DNA: TGCAGCGTTGTCTCGGTGTACGAGCAGTACTTC.

The rearrangement uses TRBV5-6 and TRBJ2-7; the match to TRBD1 covers 10 bases. Germline V gives CDR1 SGHDT, CDR2 YYEEEE. The junction had 5 bases not matched to a gene; V was cut back by 5 bases and J by 6 bases. The CDR3 is 13 residues long. The chain's CDR3 is CASSMGQGSEQYF. For the CDR3, the DNA is TGTGCCAGCAGTATGGGACAGGGGAGCGAGCAGTACTTC.

This clone was counted a few times. The chain has TRBV29-1 and TRBJ2-1; 8 bases are shared with TRBD1. This CDR3 has 14 amino acids. The germline CDR1 and CDR2 sequences are SQVTM and ANQGSEA. V was clipped by 4 bases and J by 4 bases; unmatched bases: 6. The CDR3, as DNA: TGCAGCGTTGCCGGACAGGGTCGGTACAATGAGCAGTTCTTC. This sequence encodes CSVAGQGRYNEQFF.

This clone occurred a few times. The chain uses TRBV15 and TRBJ1-1; D uncertain. V was pared by 1 base and J by 4 bases, with 13 bases between. Germline loops: CDR1 LNHNV, CDR2 YYDKDF (reference sequence). The CDR3 is 15 residues long. CDR3: CATSRVGRAPTEAFF. The CDR3 region has the DNA TGTGCCACCAGCAGAGTTGGGAGGGCACCCACTGAAGCTTTCTTT.